This T cell receptor beta chain was obtained from a study of blood T cell repertoires in COVID-19. Turning to the study itself: Nucleic acid was either cDNA or gDNA, and it came from T cells, B-cell-depleted T cells, or PBMCs.

In this sample, this clone turned up once. In the original workflow: Reference gene primer amplification in the assay estimated nucleated cell counts. Method: immunoSEQ multiplex PCR; TCRdb's copy keeps in-frame clones and lacks some. V and J calls and clone size come straight from that table; D and trimming were deduced from the DNA. The sample records 270,000 or so clones, roughly 88% being singletons. Looked up from germline, CDR1 is GTSNPN and CDR2 is SVGIG (reference sequence). After removal of 1 base from V and 1 base from J, the junction contained 0 bases not matched to a gene. This CDR3 spans 14 amino acids.

This receptor was taken from a woman aged 25 to 39 with active or convalescent COVID-19. This chain links TRBV30 with TRBJ1-3; TRBD1 agrees at 8 bases. Specimen: peripheral blood. CDR3: CAWSGQGSGNTIYF. CDR3 coding DNA: TGTGCCTGGAGTGGACAGGGGTCTGGAAACACCATATATTTT.